This TCR beta chain was observed in a study of T cell responses to AZD1222 COVID-19 vaccine (dated by TCRdb to the early 2020s). General notes on the study: TCR sequencing was performed for some 250 trial participants, of whom roughly 200 were given two doses of AZD1222 and around 26 were given two doses of MenACWY control vaccine. Trial participants were enrolled by age into subgroups of 18-55, 56-69 and 70-plus years, and about 150, 27 and 61 TCR-sequenced participants, respectively, were included in these subgroups.

General study outcomes and caveats: The 56-69-year group was small, and its depth increase did not reach significance, likely because of low power. CD4 TCRs associated with the vaccine covered the entire spike protein, and the dominant responses were in regions 160-218 and 743-854. After two AZD1222 doses, both the breadth and the depth of spike-specific TCRs were significantly higher than at day 0 and than in MenACWY recipients. Conclusions about previously exposed vaccinees are limited because only six or seven AZD1222 recipients were SARS-CoV-2 seropositive at baseline. Nearly half of unique spike-specific TCRs reportedly recognized epitopes outside regions mutated in the B.1.351 and B.1.1.7 variants. Because no day 14 peak-response samples were available, the repertoires could be characterized only after the peak T cell response. Participants were mostly white British, with more females than males. The authors suggested clonal diversity may have been underestimated.

The CDR3 regions of human TCRbeta chains were analyzed by immunosequencing. The paper's data handling went like this. TCRs in the repertoires were matched against a reference library of SARS-CoV-2-specific TCRs that had been generated with the MIRA antigen-specificity platform. Breadth was defined as the fraction of unique TCRs that were SARS-CoV-2-associated, and depth was defined as the fraction of total T cells that were SARS-CoV-2-associated. Using the MIRA data, every spike-specific TCR was mapped to the spike region that the TCR reacted to and assigned to either a CD4 or a CD8 class. Log10-transformed breadth and depth values were compared by one-way ANOVA with Sidak's multiple comparisons tests. In TCRdb, the immuneACCESS table is reduced to in-frame sequences with V and J assigned. These tables do not hold every clone; where another copy was compared, an unresolved V gene accounts for under half, and the others remain unexplained. That table is the source of V, J and clone size, and D and trimming were worked out from the DNA. The sample profile shows roughly 140,000 clones; 80% to 85% of them were found once. Around 4.3% of the sample is held by the ten biggest clonotypes.

V was cut back by 3 bases and J by 2 bases, leaving a gap of 7 bases between them. Measured from the cysteine to the phenylalanine, the CDR3 is 13 residues long. Only the CDR3 region is kept as DNA, spanning 39 bases read in frame from base 1. In the germline V gene (reference sequence), CDR1 corresponds to LNHDA and CDR2 to SQIVND. This specimen's time point label, interpreted: baseline before first vaccination. The sample's treatment or condition, from its label and the paper: meningococcal conjugate vaccine given as trial control. Samples from vaccinated people were obtained from the UK trials COV001 and COV002, which included a single-blind randomized controlled phase 2/3 trial of AZD1222 (ChAdOx1 nCoV-19) in healthy adults. For TCRbeta chain sequencing, PBMC samples were collected from trial participants at day 0 and at day 28 after the second dose. This clone was recorded many times. What antigen it recognizes has not been identified. There are no base qualities to consult, and no much larger clone falls within one base.

The chain joins TRBV19 to TRBJ1-1, with the D gene call left open. The origin of this receptor is an adult in good health. The specimen was peripheral blood, collected on day 0 of MenACWY control vaccination. The base sequence is TGTGCCAGTAGTATTACAGCTAACACTGAAGCTTTCTTT. This yields the protein CASSITANTEAFF.